This T cell receptor (beta chain) was sequenced during a study of a mutant IDH1 vaccine in newly diagnosed glioma. Study-wide background: Beforehand, treatment had been radiotherapy, temozolomide, or both; the majority received both.

Sequencing used immunoSEQ multiplex PCR; TCRdb keeps in-frame clones, though not all of them. This sample has tens of thousands of clones, with 91% found just once. The CDR3 is 13 residues long. The ends were cut back, 6 bases at V and 5 bases at J, with 12 bases in the middle. Germline CDR1 and CDR2: PRHDT and FYEKMQ (reference sequence). Described time point: week 5, during vaccination. Doses of 300 ug of mutant IDH1 20-mer peptide were given with topical imiquimod. As concerns this clone: Its antigen is unknown.

The sequencing here drew on PBMCs, taken from a glioma patient whose treatment included an IDH1 peptide vaccine. The clonotype was recovered from a woman between 45 and 60 years old with glioma. This chain connects TRBV13 to TRBJ2-3; D is unresolved. CDR3 DNA sequence: TGTGCCAGCAGTTCCAACCGACTAGATACGCAGTATTTT. Translation: CASSSNRLDTQYF.